What follows are 10 T cell receptor beta chains derived from one specimen sequenced in a study of radiation and T cells in renal cell carcinoma. Some clones are missing from TCRdb's copy, which holds only in-frame ones; the method was immunoSEQ multiplex PCR. The data contain about 95,000 clones, about 86% of them singletons. Time point indicated: baseline pretreatment blood. Treatment of the sample: 15 Gy SBRT to primary tumor, nephrectomy 4 weeks later. The material sequenced was blood, taken from a patient whose treatment included radiotherapy and nephrectomy. The receptor set was obtained from a man aged 50 to 60 with renal cell carcinoma.

This chain links TRBV5-8 with TRBJ2-1; TRBD2 matches at 9 bases. V trimming: 4 bases; J trimming: 6 bases; junction bases outside the gene matches: 8. The germline CDR1 and CDR2 sequences are SGHTS and YDEGEE. The CDR3 sequence is 15 residues long. Here the CDR3 reads CASSLNSGGLNEQFF. The CDR3, as DNA: TGTGCCAGCAGCCTGAATAGCGGGGGTCTCAATGAGCAGTTCTTC.

The chain recombines TRBV9 with TRBJ2-7; weak D call: TRBD1 (5 bases). Per the germline V gene, CDR1 is SGDLS and CDR2 is YYNGEE. CDR3 length equals 12 residues. The V end was cut by 0 bases, the J end by 6 bases, with 7 bases between. The chain's CDR3 is CASSVVQGEQYF. The CDR3, as DNA: TGTGCCAGCAGCGTAGTTCAGGGCGAGCAGTACTTC.

The chain recombines TRBV2 with TRBJ2-2, with D unclear. V was trimmed by 8 bases and J by 1 base, leaving 8 bases between them. The CDR3 totals 13 residues. Germline V gives CDR1 SNHLY, CDR2 FYNNEI. The DNA of the CDR3 is TGTGCCAGCCGGAGCGAGAACACCGGGGAGCTGTTTTTT. Protein sequence: CASRSENTGELFF.

The gene calls are TRBV7-2 and TRBJ1-2; perhaps TRBD1 as D (5 bases). The germline gives CDR1 SGHTA, CDR2 FQGNSA. The CDR3 spans 12 residues. V was trimmed by 2 bases and J by 4 bases, leaving 5 bases between them. Here the CDR3 DNA reads TGTGCCAGCAGCTTACAGGGCTATGGCTACACCTTC. This gives the protein CASSLQGYGYTF. Filled out from reference TRBV7-2 and TRBJ1-2, the complete variable domain reads GAGVSQSPSNKVTEKGKDVELRCDPISGHTALYWYRQSLGQGLEFLIYFQGNSAPDKSGLPSDRFSAERTGGSVSTLTIQRTQQEDSAVYLCASSLQGYGYTFGSGTRLTVV.

The V gene is TRBV15, the J gene TRBJ1-5; TRBD1 might be the D (6 bases). The CDR3 extends over 15 amino acids. Germline values: CDR1 LNHNV, CDR2 YYDKDF (reference sequence). Trimming shortened V by 0 bases and J by 1 base, and 7 bases separated the two germline ends. The CDR3: CATSRDQGSNQPQHF. As DNA, the CDR3 is TGTGCCACCAGCAGAGATCAGGGGAGCAATCAGCCCCAGCATTTT.

This clone was seen a single time. This chain uses TRBV4-3 with TRBJ2-3; 9 nucleotides agree with TRBD1. The CDR3 is 17 amino acids. CDR1 and CDR2 (germline): LGHNA, YSLEER. J gave up 5 bases and V 0 bases, and 9 bases lay outside the gene matches. CDR3 region: CASSQDGGQGGVDTQYF. In DNA form, the CDR3 reads TGCGCCAGCAGCCAAGATGGGGGACAGGGAGGAGTAGATACGCAGTATTTT.

DNA of the CDR3: TGTGCCAGCGACAGGACCAATTCACCCCTCCACTTT. The encoded protein is CASDRTNSPLHF. The chain links TRBV2 to TRBJ1-6; a weak D match, TRBD1 (6 bases). The ends were cut back, 8 bases at V and 7 bases at J, with 9 bases in the middle. There are 12 residues in the CDR3. Looked up from germline, CDR1 is SNHLY and CDR2 is FYNNEI.

CDR3 nucleotides: TGTGCCAGCAGCCAGACAGGGTTTGGCTACACCTTC. Amino acids: CASSQTGFGYTF. This chain links TRBV6-5 with TRBJ1-2; 7 bases fit TRBD1. This CDR3 contains 12 residues. The ends lost 6 bases at V and 7 bases at J; junction bases unmatched: 5. Germline CDR1 reads MNHEY; CDR2 reads SVGAGI.

The chain joins TRBV5-1 to TRBJ2-5; 8 bases are a match to TRBD2. The tail of the sequence fits TRBJ2-7 better, so the J call may be wrong. CDR1 SGHRS and CDR2 YFSETQ come from the germline V gene. The CDR3 length is 16 residues. CDR3 nucleotides: TGCGCCAGCAGCTTCGGGGGCGGCGGGAGGTCCTACGAGCAGTACTTC. Translation: CASSFGGGGRSYEQYF.

The V gene is TRBV19, the J gene TRBJ2-3; D tentatively fits TRBD1 or TRBD2 (5 bases each). Trimming stripped 10 bases from V and 3 bases from J, with 11 bases between. The germline gives CDR1 LNHDA, CDR2 SQIVND (reference sequence). This CDR3 has 12 residues. The CDR3, as DNA: TGTGCCACGGGGCTGGGGACAGATACGCAGTATTTT. Translated: CATGLGTDTQYF.